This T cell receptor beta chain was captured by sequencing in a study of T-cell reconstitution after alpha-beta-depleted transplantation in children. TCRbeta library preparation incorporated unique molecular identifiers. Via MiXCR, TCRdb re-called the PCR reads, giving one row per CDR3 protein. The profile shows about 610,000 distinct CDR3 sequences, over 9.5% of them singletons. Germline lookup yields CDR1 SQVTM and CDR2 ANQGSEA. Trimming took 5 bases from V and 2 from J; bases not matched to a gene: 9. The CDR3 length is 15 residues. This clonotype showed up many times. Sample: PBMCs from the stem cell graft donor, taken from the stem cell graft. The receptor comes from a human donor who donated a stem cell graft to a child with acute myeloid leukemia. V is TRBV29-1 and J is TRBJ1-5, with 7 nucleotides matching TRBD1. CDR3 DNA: TGCAGCGTTAAGACAGGGTCCCTTGGCAATCAGCCCCAGCATTTT. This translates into CSVKTGSLGNQPQHF.